This T cell receptor beta chain was documented in a study of CD8 T cells in Susac syndrome. An input of roughly 0.5 to 1 ug of RNA was subjected to reverse transcription using random hexamers. In TCRdb, the immunoSEQ multiplex PCR reads were re-called with MiXCR into one record per CDR3 protein. The sample yields about 160,000 distinct CDR3 sequences, 94% seen once. V was clipped by 8 bases and J by 3 bases; unmatched bases: 7. This CDR3 region has 13 residues. The sequence derives from a human donor with multiple sclerosis. This chain connects TRBV6-7 to TRBJ2-7; 7 bases are shared with TRBD2. Being an ORF, TRBV6-7 has a function that is uncertain. Material for sequencing was CD4+ T cells from PBMCs. The CDR3 coding sequence is TGTGCCAGCCAGGTCGGGGGGAGCTACGAGCAGTACTTC. This encodes CASQVGGSYEQYF.